The 22 T cell receptor beta chains reported below all come from one sample, sequenced in a study of T cells after yellow fever vaccination. Using its own MiXCR run on the 5' RACE reads, TCRdb lists one record per CDR3 protein. Counted here are 450,000 to 600,000 distinct CDR3 sequences, approximately 15% occurring once; the ten biggest clones make up roughly an eighth. The source material was PBMCs, sampled on the day of the yellow fever booster vaccination. The receptors stem from a man aged 25 to 40 who received the YFV17D yellow fever vaccine.

This clonotype came up many times. V is TRBV12-3 or TRBV12-4 and J is TRBJ1-5, with unresolved D. Trimming stripped 6 bases from V and 4 bases from J, with 7 bases between. This CDR3 comprises 12 residues. The CDR3 DNA sequence: TGTGCCAGCAGCAACCCGAATCAGCCCCAGCATTTT. Protein: CASSNPNQPQHF.

The chain employs TRBV6-5 and TRBJ2-1; D is unresolved. The ends were cut back, 0 bases at V and 10 bases at J, with 7 bases in the middle. CDR3 size: 12 residues. Germline CDR1 and CDR2: MNHEY and SVGAGI. CDR3 sequence reads: CASSYSLGEQFF. In DNA form, the CDR3 reads TGTGCCAGCAGTTACTCCCTGGGGGAGCAGTTCTTC.

The chain combines TRBV7-2 with TRBJ1-2; D is undetermined. Trimming took off 0 bases at V and 8 bases at J, with 13 bases between the two ends. Germline V gene sequence: CDR1 SGHTA, CDR2 FQGNSA. The CDR3 is 14 amino acids. CDR3 region: CASSLALRVGGYTF. CDR3 DNA sequence: TGTGCCAGCAGCTTAGCGCTCCGGGTCGGGGGCTACACCTTC.

The V and J genes are TRBV7-9 and TRBJ2-7; D is uncertain. The CDR3 covers 13 residues. CDR1 and CDR2 from the germline V gene are SEHNR and FQNEAQ (reference sequence). Trimming pared 5 bases from V and 5 bases from J, leaving 13 bases between. Written as DNA, the CDR3 is TGTGCCAGCAGCGTTCTTCTGCCCGACGAGCAGTACTTC. It is translated as CASSVLLPDEQYF.

The chain is built from TRBV28 and TRBJ2-1; 12 bases fit TRBD2. V shed 4 bases, J shed 7 bases, and the junction held 11 bases outside the gene matches. The CDR3 consists of 17 residues. CDR1 MDHEN and CDR2 SYDVKM come from the germline V gene. Here the CDR3 DNA reads TGTGCCAGCAGTTCCCCTGGACTAGCGGGACCCTTGAATGAGCAGTTCTTC. Residues: CASSSPGLAGPLNEQFF.

The chain carries TRBV29-1 and TRBJ2-7; 11 bases fit TRBD1. Germline values: CDR1 SQVTM, CDR2 ANQGSEA. The J segment lost 3 bases and the V segment lost 4 bases, leaving 2 bases of the junction unmatched. The CDR3 consists of 13 residues. This chain's CDR3 is CSVAGTGGYEQYF. CDR3 DNA sequence: TGCAGCGTTGCCGGGACAGGGGGCTACGAGCAGTACTTC.

This clonotype was seen only a few times. The chain carries TRBV19 and TRBJ2-1; TRBD2 aligns across 11 bases. The CDR3 length is 18 residues. After removal of 3 bases from V and 0 bases from J, the junction contained 7 bases not matched to a gene. Per germline, CDR1 LNHDA and CDR2 SQIVND (reference sequence). The CDR3 bases are TGTGCCAGTAGTATTGGGGTAGCGGGAGGGTTCTCCTACAATGAGCAGTTCTTC. This gives the protein CASSIGVAGGFSYNEQFF.

The CDR3 region is CSVPRGTVKTQYF. In nucleotides, the CDR3 is TGCAGCGTTCCCAGGGGGACTGTGAAGACCCAGTACTTC. This chain joins TRBV29-1 and TRBJ2-5; maybe TRBD1 (7 bases). V was trimmed by 5 bases and J by 6 bases, leaving 16 bases between them. The CDR3 is 13 residues long. Germline V gene sequence: CDR1 SQVTM, CDR2 ANQGSEA.

This clonotype was picked up a small number of times. J is TRBJ2-1 and V is TRBV5-1, with D uncertain. The germline V gene has CDR1 SGHRS and CDR2 YFSETQ. The length of the CDR3 is 15 residues. The germline V and J ends were trimmed by 0 bases and 5 bases, with 12 bases remaining between them. As DNA, the CDR3 is TGCGCCAGCAGCTTGGGTAGCCCCCGGGACAATGAGCAGTTCTTC. It is translated as CASSLGSPRDNEQFF.

The chain uses TRBV20-1 and TRBJ2-1; 8 bases fit TRBD1. The germline CDR1 and CDR2 sequences are DFQATT and SNEGSKA (reference sequence). This CDR3 is 12 amino acids long. V lost 7 bases and J lost 7; bases outside the gene matches: 6. This chain's CDR3 is CSVSRQGNEQFF. CDR3 nucleotide sequence: TGCAGTGTTTCCCGACAGGGGAATGAGCAGTTCTTC.

This chain links TRBV10-1 with TRBJ2-7; 7 bases are a match to TRBD2. The V and J ends lost 9 bases and 6 bases, in that order; junction bases with no gene match: 8. The CDR3 length is 12 residues. Germline CDR1 and CDR2: WNHNN and SYGVQD (reference sequence). The CDR3 protein is CASCSTSVEQYF. The CDR3 DNA reads as TGCGCCAGTTGCAGTACTAGCGTCGAGCAGTACTTC.

V is TRBV5-1 and J is TRBJ2-1, with 10 bases lining up with TRBD2. The J segment lost 10 bases and the V segment lost 4 bases, leaving 14 bases of the junction unmatched. Germline V gene lookup returns CDR1 SGHRS and CDR2 YFSETQ. The CDR3 totals 16 residues. In DNA, the CDR3 is TGCGCCAGCAGCGTGGAGGGCCTAGCGGGAGTTCGAGAGCAGTTCTTC. As protein: CASSVEGLAGVREQFF. The variable domain in full, with the rest retrieved from reference TRBV5-1 and TRBJ2-1, is KAGVTQTPRYLIKTRGQQVTLSCSPISGHRSVSWYQQTPGQGLQFLFEYFSETQRNKGNFPGRFSGRQFSNSRSEMNVSTLELGDSALYLCASSVEGLAGVREQFFGPGTRLTVL.

This clonotype was counted only a few times. This chain joins TRBV14 and TRBJ1-4, with TRBD1 as a possible D gene (5 bases). V was clipped by 3 bases and J by 2 bases, with 16 bases between them. The CDR3 loop spans 17 amino acids. From germline, CDR1 is SGHDN and CDR2 FVKESK. CDR3 sequence (DNA): TGTGCCAGCAGCCAGGACCCCCCGGGGGGGACTAATGAAAAACTGTTTTTT. Residues: CASSQDPPGGTNEKLFF.

DNA of the CDR3: TGCGCCAGCAGCCAACCCTCTCCCGCGGGAGTCATTCATAACGAGCAGTACTTC. Translating it yields CASSQPSPAGVIHNEQYF. This chain links TRBV4-3 with TRBJ2-7; TRBD2 agrees at 7 bases. This CDR3 has 18 residues. The germline V gene encodes CDR1 LGHNA and CDR2 YSLEER. V shed 2 bases, J shed 5 bases, and the junction held 18 bases outside the gene matches.

A few counts support this clonotype. This chain uses TRBV29-1 with TRBJ2-3; 7 nucleotides line up with TRBD1. Trimming took 2 bases from V and 0 from J; bases not matched to a gene: 5. The V gene's germline CDR1 is SQVTM and CDR2 ANQGSEA. The CDR3 contains 15 residues. CDR3 in amino acids: CSVEPGQSSTDTQYF. Written as DNA, the CDR3 is TGCAGCGTTGAACCGGGACAGTCGAGCACAGATACGCAGTATTTT.

The chain is built from TRBV23-1 and TRBJ2-1, with D uncertain. TRBV23-1 is sorted into the ORF group, with uncertain function. This CDR3 contains 12 residues. Trimming took off 9 bases at V and 6 bases at J, with 12 bases between the two ends. The CDR3 protein is CARVEGVNEQFF. CDR3 coding DNA: TGCGCCAGGGTCGAAGGAGTCAATGAGCAGTTCTTC.

This rearrangement joins TRBV19 to TRBJ1-6; D unresolved. CDR1 LNHDA and CDR2 SQIVND come from the germline V gene (reference sequence). The CDR3 totals 18 residues. Trimming shortened V by 5 bases and J by 0 bases, and 17 bases separated the two germline ends. This CDR3 is CASSPMAGLLSYNSPLHF. For the CDR3, the DNA is TGTGCCAGTAGTCCGATGGCGGGTTTGCTCTCCTATAATTCACCCCTCCACTTT.

The table lists this clonotype with a few counts. J is TRBJ2-7 and V is TRBV4-3; 8 bases fit TRBD1. The CDR3 is 16 amino acids. Looked up from germline, CDR1 is LGHNA and CDR2 is YSLEER. Unmatched junction bases numbered 6, after V lost 0 bases and J lost 2 bases. The CDR3: CASSQDLDRVTYEQYF. CDR3 DNA: TGCGCCAGCAGCCAAGATCTGGACAGGGTCACCTACGAGCAGTACTTC.

This clonotype occurred a few times. The CDR3 DNA follows: TGTGCCTGGAGTGTGAGGCAGCCAGCCACCGGGGAGCTGTTTTTT. The encoded protein is CAWSVRQPATGELFF. The chain joins TRBV30 to TRBJ2-2; D is ambiguous. The V end lost 0 bases, the J end lost 4 bases, and 12 bases lay between the germline ends. Germline lookup yields CDR1 GTSNPN and CDR2 SVGIG (reference sequence). There are 15 residues in the CDR3.

This clonotype was recorded only once. V gene TRBV7-2 combines with J gene TRBJ2-2; D is unresolved. This CDR3 is 16 amino acids long. Germline loops: CDR1 SGHTA, CDR2 FQGNSA. V dropped 1 base and J dropped 0 bases, with 9 bases sitting between them. The CDR3 sequence: CASSLVLRTNTGELFF. In nucleotides, the CDR3 is TGTGCCAGCAGCTTAGTTTTGCGAACGAACACCGGGGAGCTGTTTTTT.

This clonotype occurred many times. As DNA, the CDR3 is TGTGCCAGCAGCCCATCTGGGACAGGGTTCTACGAGCAGTACTTC. It encodes CASSPSGTGFYEQYF. The chain is built from TRBV7-9 and TRBJ2-7, with 9 bases fitting TRBD1. This CDR3 spans 15 amino acids. V shed 5 bases, J shed 3 bases, and the junction held 8 bases outside the gene matches. The germline V gene encodes CDR1 SEHNR and CDR2 FQNEAQ (reference sequence).

This clonotype was detected only a few times. In DNA, the CDR3 is TGTGCCAGCAGTGGTACTGGGGGTCCTGAGCAGTTCTTC. This codes for CASSGTGGPEQFF. J is TRBJ2-1 and V is TRBV2, with D possibly being TRBD1 or TRBD2 (5 bases each). Germline CDR1 SNHLY, CDR2 FYNNEI. The CDR3 is made up of 13 amino acids. Trimming removed 4 bases at V and 9 bases at J, with 13 bases between.